This T cell receptor (beta chain) comes out of a study of blood T cell repertoires in COVID-19. On the study more broadly: COVID-19 samples from acute and convalescent phases originated in the United States, Italy and Spain. Sources were T cells, B-cell-depleted T cells, or PBMCs; the material itself was cDNA or gDNA.

The CDR3 contains 15 residues. Trimming removed 3 bases from V and 2 bases from J, with 12 bases in between. The germline gives CDR1 SGHTA, CDR2 FQGTGA. Authors' methods: Counts of nucleated cells, estimated from reference gene primer amplification, were obtained. The repertoire was sequenced with immunoSEQ multiplex PCR; TCRdb's copy has only in-frame clones and lacks some. V and J calls and clone size are given by that table; D and trimming were obtained from the DNA. In the table there are 230,000 or so clones, about 83% of which are singletons. The TCR originated in a man in his forties with active or convalescent COVID-19. The chain is built from TRBV7-3 and TRBJ2-3; D possibly corresponds to TRBD2 (6 bases). Sequencing was done on a sample of peripheral blood. This chain's CDR3 is CASSLGGPPTDTQYF. As DNA, the CDR3 is TGTGCCAGCAGCTTGGGGGGACCCCCCACAGATACGCAGTATTTT. The full variable domain, in which reference TRBV7-3 and TRBJ2-3 provide the parts outside the CDR3, is GAGVSQTPSNKVTEKGKYVELRCDPISGHTALYWYRQSLGQGPEFLIYFQGTGAADDSGLPNDRFFAVRPEGSVSTLKIQRTERGDSAVYLCASSLGGPPTDTQYFGPGTRLTVL.